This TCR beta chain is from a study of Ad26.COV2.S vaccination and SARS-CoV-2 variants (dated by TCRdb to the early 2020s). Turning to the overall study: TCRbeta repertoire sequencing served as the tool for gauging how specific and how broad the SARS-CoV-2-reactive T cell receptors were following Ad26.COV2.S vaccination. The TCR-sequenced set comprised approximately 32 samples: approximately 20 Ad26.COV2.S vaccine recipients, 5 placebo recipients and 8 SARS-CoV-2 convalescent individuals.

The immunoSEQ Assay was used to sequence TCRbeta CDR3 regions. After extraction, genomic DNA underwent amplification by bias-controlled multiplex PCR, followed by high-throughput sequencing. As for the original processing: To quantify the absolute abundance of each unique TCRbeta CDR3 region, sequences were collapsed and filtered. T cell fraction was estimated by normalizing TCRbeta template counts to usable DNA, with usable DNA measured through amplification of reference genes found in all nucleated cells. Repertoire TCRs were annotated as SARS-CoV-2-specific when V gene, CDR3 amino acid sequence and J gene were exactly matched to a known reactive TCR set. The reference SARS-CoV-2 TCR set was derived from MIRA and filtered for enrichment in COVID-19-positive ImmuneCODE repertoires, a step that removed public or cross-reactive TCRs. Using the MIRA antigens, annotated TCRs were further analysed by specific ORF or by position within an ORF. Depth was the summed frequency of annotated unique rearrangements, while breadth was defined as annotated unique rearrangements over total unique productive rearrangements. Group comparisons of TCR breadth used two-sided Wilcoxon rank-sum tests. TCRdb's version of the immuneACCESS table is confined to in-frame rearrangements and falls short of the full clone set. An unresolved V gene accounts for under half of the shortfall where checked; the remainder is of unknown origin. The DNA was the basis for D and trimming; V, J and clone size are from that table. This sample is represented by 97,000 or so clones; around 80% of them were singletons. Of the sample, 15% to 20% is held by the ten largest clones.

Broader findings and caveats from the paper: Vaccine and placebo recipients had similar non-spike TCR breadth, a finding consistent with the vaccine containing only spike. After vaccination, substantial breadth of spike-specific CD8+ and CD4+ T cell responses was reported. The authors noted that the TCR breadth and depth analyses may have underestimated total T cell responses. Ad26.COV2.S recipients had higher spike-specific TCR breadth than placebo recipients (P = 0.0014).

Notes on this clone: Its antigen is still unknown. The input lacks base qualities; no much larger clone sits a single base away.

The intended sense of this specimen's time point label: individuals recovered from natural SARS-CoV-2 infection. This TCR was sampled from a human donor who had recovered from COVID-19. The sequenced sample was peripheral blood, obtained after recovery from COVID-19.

The sequence in DNA is TGTGCCAGCAGTGAAAGGGGGGAAAAACTGTTTTTT. This codes for CASSERGEKLFF. The chain couples TRBV25-1 to TRBJ1-4; the best D guess is TRBD1, with 6 bases matching. The CDR3 sequence holds 12 residues, the cysteine and phenylalanine included. This entry keeps only the CDR3 DNA: 36 bases, framed from base 1. Trimming removed 2 bases from V and 8 bases from J, leaving 6 bases between the germline ends. In the germline V gene, CDR1 corresponds to MGHDK and CDR2 to SYGVNS.